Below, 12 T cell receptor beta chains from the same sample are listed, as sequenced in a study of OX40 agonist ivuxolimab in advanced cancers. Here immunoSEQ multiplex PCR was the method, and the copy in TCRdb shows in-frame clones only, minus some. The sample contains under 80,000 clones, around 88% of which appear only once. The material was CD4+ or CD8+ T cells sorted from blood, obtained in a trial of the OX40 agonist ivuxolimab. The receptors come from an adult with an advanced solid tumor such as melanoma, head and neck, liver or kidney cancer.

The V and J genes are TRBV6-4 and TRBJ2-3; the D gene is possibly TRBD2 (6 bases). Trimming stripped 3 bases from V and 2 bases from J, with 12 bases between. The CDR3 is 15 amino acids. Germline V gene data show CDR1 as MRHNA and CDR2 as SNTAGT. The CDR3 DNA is TGTGCCAGCAGTGAAGGCGGGATATCCACAGATACGCAGTATTTT. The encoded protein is CASSEGGISTDTQYF.

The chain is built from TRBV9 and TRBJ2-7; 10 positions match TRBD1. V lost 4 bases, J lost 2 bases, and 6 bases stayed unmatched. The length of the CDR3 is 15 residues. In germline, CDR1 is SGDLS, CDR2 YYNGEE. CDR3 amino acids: CASSPGTGATYEQYF. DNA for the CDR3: TGTGCCAGCAGCCCTGGGACAGGGGCGACCTACGAGCAGTACTTC.

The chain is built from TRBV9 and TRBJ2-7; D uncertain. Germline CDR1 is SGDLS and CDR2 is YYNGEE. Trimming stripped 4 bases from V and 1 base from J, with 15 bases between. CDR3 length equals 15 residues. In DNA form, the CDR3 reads TGTGCCAGCAGCCCCCAACCCCGGGTTTCCTACGAGCAGTACTTC. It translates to CASSPQPRVSYEQYF.

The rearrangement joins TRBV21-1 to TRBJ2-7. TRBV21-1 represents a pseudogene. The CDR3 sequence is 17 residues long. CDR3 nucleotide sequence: TGTGCCAGCAGCAAAGCGCTTTGGGGGTCTAGCTCCTACGAGCAGTACTTC. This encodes CASSKALWGSSSYEQYF.

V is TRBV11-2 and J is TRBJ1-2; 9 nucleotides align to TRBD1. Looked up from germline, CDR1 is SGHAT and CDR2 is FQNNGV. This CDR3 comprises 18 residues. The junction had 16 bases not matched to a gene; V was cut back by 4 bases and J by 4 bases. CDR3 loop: CASSSDGTGILITYGYTF. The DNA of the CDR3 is TGTGCCAGCAGCTCCGACGGGACAGGGATTCTAATCACCTATGGCTACACCTTC.

The CDR3 sequence: CASSHGQGAFEQYF. Written as DNA, the CDR3 is TGTGCCAGCAGTCACGGACAGGGGGCCTTCGAGCAGTACTTC. V gene TRBV6-5 combines with J gene TRBJ2-7; 11 nucleotides agree with TRBD1. The CDR3 has 14 residues. CDR1 and CDR2 (germline): MNHEY, SVGAGI. J gave up 6 bases and V 5 bases, and 6 bases lay outside the gene matches.

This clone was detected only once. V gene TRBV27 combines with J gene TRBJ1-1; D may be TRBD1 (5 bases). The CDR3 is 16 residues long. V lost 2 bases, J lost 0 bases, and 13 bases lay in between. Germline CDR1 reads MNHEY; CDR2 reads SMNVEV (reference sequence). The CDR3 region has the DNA TGTGCCAGCAGTTTACACGGGGGGGGTATGAACACTGAAGCTTTCTTT. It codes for CASSLHGGGMNTEAFF.

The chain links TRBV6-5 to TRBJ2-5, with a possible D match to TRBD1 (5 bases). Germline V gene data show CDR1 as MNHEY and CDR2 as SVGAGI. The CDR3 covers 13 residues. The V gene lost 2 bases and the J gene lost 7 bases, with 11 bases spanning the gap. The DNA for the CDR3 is TGTGCCAGCAGTTACGGTCAGGGTGGGACCCAGTACTTC. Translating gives CASSYGQGGTQYF.

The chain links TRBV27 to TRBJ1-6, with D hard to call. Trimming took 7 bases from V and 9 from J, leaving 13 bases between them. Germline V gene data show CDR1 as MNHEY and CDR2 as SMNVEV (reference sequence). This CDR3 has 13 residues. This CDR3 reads CASTLDPSSPLHF. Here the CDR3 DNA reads TGTGCCAGCACCCTGGACCCTTCTTCACCCCTCCACTTT.

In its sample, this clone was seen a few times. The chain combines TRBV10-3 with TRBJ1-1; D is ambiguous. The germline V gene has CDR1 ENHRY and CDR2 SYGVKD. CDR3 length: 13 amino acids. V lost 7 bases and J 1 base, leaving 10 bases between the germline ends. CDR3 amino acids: CAIKADPNTEAFF. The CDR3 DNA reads TGTGCCATCAAGGCAGATCCGAACACTGAAGCTTTCTTT.

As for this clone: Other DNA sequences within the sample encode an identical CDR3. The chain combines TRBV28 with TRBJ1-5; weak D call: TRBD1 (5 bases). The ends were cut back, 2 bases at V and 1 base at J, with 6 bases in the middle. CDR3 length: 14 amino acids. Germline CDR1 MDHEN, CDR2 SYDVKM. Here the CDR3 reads CASSLGGSNQPQHF. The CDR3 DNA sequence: TGTGCCAGCAGTTTAGGGGGGAGCAATCAGCCCCAGCATTTT.

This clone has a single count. The CDR3 nucleotides are TGTGCCAGCAGCTTGGCCGGGGTAGCGAGCACAGATACGCAGTATTTT. Amino acids: CASSLAGVASTDTQYF. V usage is TRBV5-4 and J usage is TRBJ2-3; weak D call: TRBD2 (5 bases). This CDR3 comprises 16 residues. The V gene's germline CDR1 is SGHNT and CDR2 YYREEE (reference sequence). V was shortened by 0 bases and J by 0 bases, with 11 bases between the two germline ends. Variable domain in full (rest from reference TRBV5-4 and TRBJ2-3): ETGVTQSPTHLIKTRGQQVTLRCSSQSGHNTVSWYQQALGQGPQFIFQYYREEENGRGNFPPRFSGLQFPNYSSELNVNALELDDSALYLCASSLAGVASTDTQYFGPGTRLTVL.